This T cell receptor (beta chain) was sequenced during a study of HIV-infected patients and healthy controls. Study findings and constraints: Healthy control repertoires had roughly threefold more distinct CDR3s than untreated HIV+ repertoires, and higher Shannon diversity. HIV-associated CDR3 frequencies dropped significantly during therapy; CMV-associated ones, mostly rising, changed nonsignificantly. Mean usage of eight alpha and eight beta V genes differed significantly in HIV-infected patients versus controls.

500 ng RNA was reverse transcribed with alpha and beta constant-region primers. Separate chain-specific third strand synthesis with multiplexing indices produced the alpha and beta libraries. TCRdb processed the 5' RACE reads anew with MiXCR; each CDR3 protein has one entry. The sample lists roughly 10,000 distinct CDR3 sequences, roughly 8% occurring once. No cell fractionation was done, so the repertoire covers all unsorted peripheral blood T cells. The CDR3 contains 13 residues. Trimming stripped 6 bases from V and 2 bases from J, with 5 bases between. Germline lookup yields CDR1 MNHEY and CDR2 SVGEGT. In its sample, this clonotype ranks as medium-sized. The antigen is not known.

The sample consisted of blood. The chain links TRBV6-2 or TRBV6-3 to TRBJ2-6; D remains ambiguous. The receptor was derived from an adult in good health. CDR3 loop: CASRGPGANVLTF. The CDR3 DNA sequence: TGTGCCAGCAGAGGGCCTGGGGCCAACGTCCTGACTTTC.